Each of the 14 T cell receptor beta chains below was sequenced from the same sample in a study of blood T cell repertoires in COVID-19. Only in-frame clones appear in the TCRdb table, and some are missing; sequencing was by immunoSEQ multiplex PCR. There are over 50,000 clones in the sample; 80% to 90% occur only once, and over 6.5% lies in the top ten. Specimen: peripheral blood. The receptors were gathered from a man aged 55 to 70 with acute or convalescent COVID-19.

This rearrangement joins TRBV7-2 to TRBJ2-5, with 7 bases fitting TRBD2. CDR3 length equals 15 residues. Germline CDR1 and CDR2: SGHTA and FQGNSA. J gave up 9 bases and V 8 bases, and 18 bases lay outside the gene matches. The CDR3 loop reads CASGPGSGGTGAQYF. Here the CDR3 DNA reads TGTGCCAGCGGCCCCGGATCGGGGGGAACCGGGGCCCAGTACTTC.

This rearrangement joins TRBV9 to TRBJ2-3; D gene uncertain. This CDR3 contains 13 residues. CDR1 is SGDLS and CDR2 is YYNGEE in the germline V gene. The ends were cut back, 1 base at V and 5 bases at J, with 8 bases in the middle. The CDR3 bases are TGTGCCAGCAGCGTAAACAATGGAGATACGCAGTATTTT. Translation gives CASSVNNGDTQYF.

The count of this clone is one. This chain uses TRBV5-8 with TRBJ1-1; the D is unclear. CDR3 length equals 15 residues. Trimming took 0 bases from V and 4 from J, leaving 13 bases between them. Germline assignment: CDR1 SGHTS and CDR2 YDEGEE. CDR3 sequence: CASSLGGGRFTEAFF. As DNA, the CDR3 is TGTGCCAGCAGCTTGGGAGGAGGGCGGTTCACTGAAGCTTTCTTT.

The chain carries TRBV30 and TRBJ1-5, with 10 bases aligning to TRBD1. The V and J ends lost 5 bases and 5 bases, in that order; junction bases with no gene match: 3. This CDR3 has 13 residues. Germline loops: CDR1 GTSNPN, CDR2 SVGIG (reference sequence). The CDR3 spells CAWATGGDQPQHF. The CDR3 coding sequence is TGTGCCTGGGCGACAGGGGGCGATCAGCCCCAGCATTTT.

The chain couples TRBV6-2 or TRBV6-3 to TRBJ2-5, with a weak D call TRBD2 (5 bases). Trimming removed 6 bases from V and 1 base from J, with 12 bases in between. The germline V gene has CDR1 MNHEY and CDR2 SVGEGT. CDR3 length equals 14 residues. This CDR3 is CASSPRTFQETQYF. CDR3 sequence (DNA): TGTGCCAGCAGCCCGCGGACTTTCCAAGAGACCCAGTACTTC.

The chain is built from TRBV18 and TRBJ1-6, with D perhaps TRBD1 (6 bases). Germline V gene sequence: CDR1 KGHSH, CDR2 LQKENI. This CDR3 comprises 17 residues. Trimming pared 1 base from V and 4 bases from J, leaving 14 bases between. CDR3 bases: TGTGCCAGCTCACCACTTTCAGGGGCAAGATATAATTCACCCCTCCACTTT. Its translation: CASSPLSGARYNSPLHF.

The genes are TRBV7-2 and TRBJ2-2; TRBD1 aligns across 9 bases. Per the germline V gene, CDR1 is SGHTA and CDR2 is FQGNSA. The CDR3 spans 15 residues. Unmatched junction bases numbered 9, after V lost 5 bases and J lost 8 bases. Here the CDR3 DNA reads TGTGCCAGCAGCCTGGGACAGGGATGGGATGGGGAGCTGTTTTTT. It yields the protein CASSLGQGWDGELFF.

J is TRBJ2-2 and V is TRBV5-1, with D tentatively TRBD1 (6 bases). The CDR3 covers 14 residues. Germline-derived CDR1 and CDR2 are SGHRS and YFSETQ. The V and J ends lost 5 bases and 2 bases respectively, with 10 bases between them. CDR3 coding DNA: TGCGCCAGCAGACTACAGGGTAACACCGGGGAGCTGTTTTTT. The encoded protein is CASRLQGNTGELFF.

Only a few counts were recorded for this clone. The chain links TRBV7-8 to TRBJ1-1, with a tentative D call TRBD1 (6 bases). Germline CDR1 SGHVS, CDR2 FQNEAQ. Trimming shortened V by 2 bases and J by 5 bases, and 12 bases separated the two germline ends. The CDR3 totals 14 residues. In DNA form, the CDR3 reads TGTGCCAGCAGCTTAACCAGGGGAAAGACTGAAGCTTTCTTT. This translates into CASSLTRGKTEAFF. Variable domain in full (rest from reference TRBV7-8 and TRBJ1-1): GAGVSQSPRYKVAKRGQDVALRCDPISGHVSLFWYQQALGQGPEFLTYFQNEAQLDKSGLPSDRFFAERPEGSVSTLKIQRTQQEDSAVYLCASSLTRGKTEAFFGQGTRLTVV.

The chain combines TRBV27 with TRBJ1-5; 7 bases map to TRBD1. The CDR3 is made up of 13 amino acids. The V and J ends lost 5 bases and 7 bases, in that order; junction bases with no gene match: 5. CDR1 and CDR2 from the germline V gene are MNHEY and SMNVEV (reference sequence). The CDR3 reads CASSRTGEQPQHF. Written as DNA, the CDR3 is TGTGCCAGCAGTCGAACAGGGGAACAGCCCCAGCATTTT.

This rearrangement joins TRBV5-6 to TRBJ2-3; 12 nucleotides line up with TRBD2. Germline CDR1 reads SGHDT; CDR2 reads YYEEEE. Trimming cost V 4 bases and J 2 bases; bases outside gene matches: 5. This CDR3 has 16 amino acids. CDR3 DNA sequence: TGTGCCAGCAGCCAGACTAGCGGGGGAGACACAGATACGCAGTATTTT. Its translation: CASSQTSGGDTDTQYF.

This clone has just one count. The chain joins TRBV12-3 or TRBV12-4 to TRBJ1-2; TRBD1 is a possible D gene (6 bases). The V end was cut by 3 bases, the J end by 4 bases, with 9 bases between. The CDR3 length is 13 residues. DNA for the CDR3: TGTGCCAGCAGTTTGGGCAGGGGCTATGGCTACACCTTC. It encodes CASSLGRGYGYTF.

The chain couples TRBV18 to TRBJ2-3; 14 positions agree with TRBD2. From germline, CDR1 is KGHSH and CDR2 LQKENI. The CDR3 totals 14 residues. V lost 3 bases to trimming and J lost 10 bases; unmatched junction nucleotides: 3. CDR3 loop: CASSPGTSGGAQYF. In DNA form, the CDR3 reads TGTGCCAGCTCACCGGGGACTAGCGGGGGTGCGCAGTATTTT.

J is TRBJ1-2 and V is TRBV27, with 9 bases lining up with TRBD1. The CDR3 runs to 13 residues. Germline trimming cut 5 bases from V and 4 bases from J; bases unmatched to any gene: 2. CDR1 and CDR2 from the germline V gene are MNHEY and SMNVEV (reference sequence). In DNA form, the CDR3 reads TGTGCCAGCAGTGTGACAGGGGGCTATGGCTACACCTTC. Protein product: CASSVTGGYGYTF.